Described below is a single T cell receptor (beta chain) sequence and its context. The repertoire was sequenced with immunoSEQ multiplex PCR; TCRdb's copy has only in-frame clones and lacks some. The table includes roughly 200,000 clones, roughly 89% detected once. Per germline, CDR1 SNHLY and CDR2 FYNNEI. Deletions cut 10 bases from V and 7 bases from J, with 22 bases between. CDR3 length: 14 amino acids. The record originates from a study of blood T cell repertoires in COVID-19. Source material: PBMCs or T cells enriched from blood (not recorded which). The V and J genes are TRBV2 and TRBJ1-2; D unresolved. This clonotype was obtained from a woman between 25 and 40 years old with acute COVID-19. CDR3 amino acids: CAKTYLSGSGGYTF. The CDR3 DNA follows: TGTGCCAAAACCTACCTATCGGGGTCCGGTGGCTACACCTTC.